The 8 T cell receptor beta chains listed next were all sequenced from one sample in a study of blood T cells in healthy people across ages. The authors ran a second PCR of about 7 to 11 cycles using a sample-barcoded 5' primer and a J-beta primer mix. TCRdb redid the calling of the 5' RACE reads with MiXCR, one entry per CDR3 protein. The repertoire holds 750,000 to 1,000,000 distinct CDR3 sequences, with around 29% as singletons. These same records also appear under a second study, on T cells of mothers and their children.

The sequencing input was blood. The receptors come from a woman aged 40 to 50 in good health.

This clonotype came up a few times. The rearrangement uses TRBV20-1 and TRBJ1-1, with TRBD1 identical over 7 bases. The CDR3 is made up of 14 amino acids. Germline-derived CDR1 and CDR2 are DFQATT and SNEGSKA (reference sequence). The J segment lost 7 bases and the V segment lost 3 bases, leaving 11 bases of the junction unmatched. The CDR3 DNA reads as TGCAGTGCTAGGTCCCTCCAGGGGGGGCTTGAAGCTTTCTTT. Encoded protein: CSARSLQGGLEAFF.

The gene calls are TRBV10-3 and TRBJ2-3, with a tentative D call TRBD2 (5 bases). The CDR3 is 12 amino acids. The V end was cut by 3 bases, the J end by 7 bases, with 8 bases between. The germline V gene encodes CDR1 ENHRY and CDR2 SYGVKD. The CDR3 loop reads CAISESGNTQYF. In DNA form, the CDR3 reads TGTGCCATCAGTGAATCGGGGAATACGCAGTATTTT.

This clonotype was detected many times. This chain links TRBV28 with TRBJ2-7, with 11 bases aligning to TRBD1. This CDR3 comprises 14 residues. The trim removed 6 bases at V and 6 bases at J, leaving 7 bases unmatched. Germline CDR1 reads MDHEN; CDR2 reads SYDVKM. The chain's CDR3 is CASRDRGPSGEQYF. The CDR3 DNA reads TGTGCCAGCAGGGACAGGGGGCCGTCGGGCGAGCAGTACTTC.

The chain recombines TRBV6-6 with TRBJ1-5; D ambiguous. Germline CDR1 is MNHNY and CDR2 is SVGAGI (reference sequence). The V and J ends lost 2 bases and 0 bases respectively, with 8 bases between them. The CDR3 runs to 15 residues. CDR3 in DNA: TGTGCCAGCAGTTACCGGGGTTATAGCAATCAGCCCCAGCATTTT. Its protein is CASSYRGYSNQPQHF.

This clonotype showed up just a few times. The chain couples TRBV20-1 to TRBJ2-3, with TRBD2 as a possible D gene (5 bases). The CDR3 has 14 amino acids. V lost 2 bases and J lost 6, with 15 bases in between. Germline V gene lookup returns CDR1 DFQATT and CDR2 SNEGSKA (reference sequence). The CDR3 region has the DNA TGCAGTGCTAGAAGCGGTCCTCCGGGTGATACGCAGTATTTT. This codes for CSARSGPPGDTQYF.

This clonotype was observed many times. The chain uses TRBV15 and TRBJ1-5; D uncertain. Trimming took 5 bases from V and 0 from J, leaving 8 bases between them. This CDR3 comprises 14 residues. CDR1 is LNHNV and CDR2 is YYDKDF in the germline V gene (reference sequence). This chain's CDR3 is CATSLSNSNQPQHF. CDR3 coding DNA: TGTGCCACCAGCCTATCAAATAGCAATCAGCCCCAGCATTTT.

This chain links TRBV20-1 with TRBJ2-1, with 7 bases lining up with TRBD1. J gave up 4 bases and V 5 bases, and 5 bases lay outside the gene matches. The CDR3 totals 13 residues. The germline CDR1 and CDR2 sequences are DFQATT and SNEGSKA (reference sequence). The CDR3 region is CSAWDSSYNEQFF. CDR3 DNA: TGCAGTGCTTGGGACAGTTCATACAATGAGCAGTTCTTC.

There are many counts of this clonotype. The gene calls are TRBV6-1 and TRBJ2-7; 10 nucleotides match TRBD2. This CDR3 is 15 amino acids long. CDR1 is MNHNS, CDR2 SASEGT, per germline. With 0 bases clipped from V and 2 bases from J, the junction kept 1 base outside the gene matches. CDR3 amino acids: CASSEASGGAYEQYF. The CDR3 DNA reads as TGTGCCAGCAGTGAAGCAAGCGGGGGGGCCTACGAGCAGTACTTC.